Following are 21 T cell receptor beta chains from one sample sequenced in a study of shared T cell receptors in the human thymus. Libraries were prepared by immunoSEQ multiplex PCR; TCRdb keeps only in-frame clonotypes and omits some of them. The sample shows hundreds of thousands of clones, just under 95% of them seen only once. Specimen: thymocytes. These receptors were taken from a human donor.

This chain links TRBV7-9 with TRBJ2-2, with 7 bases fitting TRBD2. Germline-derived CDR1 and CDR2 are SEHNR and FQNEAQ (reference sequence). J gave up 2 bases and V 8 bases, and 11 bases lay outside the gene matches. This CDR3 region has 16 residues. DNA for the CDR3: TGTGCCAGCGGGGCCGGACTAGGCCCTAACACCGGGGAGCTGTTTTTT. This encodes CASGAGLGPNTGELFF.

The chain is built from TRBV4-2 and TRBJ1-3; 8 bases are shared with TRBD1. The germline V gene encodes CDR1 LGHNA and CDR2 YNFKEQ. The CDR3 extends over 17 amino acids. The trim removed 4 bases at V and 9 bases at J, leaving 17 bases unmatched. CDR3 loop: CASSRTDRAPRSGTIYF. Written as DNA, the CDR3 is TGTGCCAGCAGCCGAACGGACAGGGCCCCTCGTAGTGGCACCATATATTTT.

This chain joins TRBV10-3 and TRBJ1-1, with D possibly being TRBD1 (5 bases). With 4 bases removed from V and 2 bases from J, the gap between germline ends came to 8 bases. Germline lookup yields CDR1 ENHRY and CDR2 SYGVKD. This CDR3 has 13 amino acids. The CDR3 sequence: CAISAGSNTEAFF. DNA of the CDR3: TGTGCCATCAGTGCAGGGTCTAACACTGAAGCTTTCTTT.

The DNA of the CDR3 is TGTGCCAGCAGTCCCCTGGAGTGGGCCACAGATACGCAGTATTTT. It codes for CASSPLEWATDTQYF. V usage is TRBV6-6 and J usage is TRBJ2-3; D is unresolved. The CDR3 runs to 15 residues. Germline lookup yields CDR1 MNHNY and CDR2 SVGAGI (reference sequence). V was shortened by 5 bases and J by 2 bases, with 14 bases between the two germline ends.

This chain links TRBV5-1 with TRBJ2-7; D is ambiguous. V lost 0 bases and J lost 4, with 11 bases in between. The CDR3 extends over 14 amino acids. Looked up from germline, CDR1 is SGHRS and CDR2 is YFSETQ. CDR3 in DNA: TGCGCCAGCAGCTTGGGTAGGGTTAGATACGAGCAGTACTTC. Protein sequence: CASSLGRVRYEQYF.

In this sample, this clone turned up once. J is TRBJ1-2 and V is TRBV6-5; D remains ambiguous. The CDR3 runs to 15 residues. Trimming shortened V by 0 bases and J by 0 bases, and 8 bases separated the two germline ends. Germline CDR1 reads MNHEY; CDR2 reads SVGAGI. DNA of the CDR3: TGTGCCAGCAGTTACTCGATTTCTACTAACTATGGCTACACCTTC. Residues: CASSYSISTNYGYTF.

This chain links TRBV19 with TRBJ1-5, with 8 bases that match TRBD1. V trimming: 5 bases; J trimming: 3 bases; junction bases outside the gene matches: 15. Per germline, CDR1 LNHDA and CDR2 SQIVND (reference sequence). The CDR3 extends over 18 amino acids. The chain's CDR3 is CASSQTSLGQGDNQPQHF. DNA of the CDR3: TGTGCCAGTAGTCAGACTTCCCTTGGACAGGGTGACAATCAGCCCCAGCATTTT. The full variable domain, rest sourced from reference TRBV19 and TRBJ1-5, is DGGITQSPKYLFRKEGQNVTLSCEQNLNHDAMYWYRQDPGQGLRLIYYSQIVNDFQKGDIAEGYSVSREKKESFPLTVTSAQKNPTAFYLCASSQTSLGQGDNQPQHFGDGTRLSIL.

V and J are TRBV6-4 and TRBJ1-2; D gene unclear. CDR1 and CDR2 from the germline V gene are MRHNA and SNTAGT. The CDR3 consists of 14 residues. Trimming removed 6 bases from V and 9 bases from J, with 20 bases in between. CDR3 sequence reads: CASRADIFNYCYTF. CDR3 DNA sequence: TGTGCCAGCAGGGCCGACATCTTCAATTATTGCTACACCTTC.

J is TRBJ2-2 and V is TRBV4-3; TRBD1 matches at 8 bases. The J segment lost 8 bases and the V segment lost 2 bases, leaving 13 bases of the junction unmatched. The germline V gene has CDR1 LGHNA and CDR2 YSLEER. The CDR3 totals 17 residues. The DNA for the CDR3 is TGCGCCAGCAGCCAATCAGGGGGCGCGGGCGCGGCGGGGGAGCTGTTTTTT. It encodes CASSQSGGAGAAGELFF.

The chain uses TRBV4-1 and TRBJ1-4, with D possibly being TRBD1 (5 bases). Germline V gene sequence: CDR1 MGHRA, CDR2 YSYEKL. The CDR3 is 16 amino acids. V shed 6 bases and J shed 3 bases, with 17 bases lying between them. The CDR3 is CASRPLSGAPNEKLFF. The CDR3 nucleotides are TGCGCCAGCAGACCTTTATCCGGGGCTCCTAATGAAAAACTGTTTTTT.

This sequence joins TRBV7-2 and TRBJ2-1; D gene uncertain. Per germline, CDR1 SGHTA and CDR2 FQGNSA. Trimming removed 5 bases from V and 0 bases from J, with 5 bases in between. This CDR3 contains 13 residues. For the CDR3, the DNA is TGTGCCAGCAGCCCCTTCTCCTACAATGAGCAGTTCTTC. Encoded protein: CASSPFSYNEQFF.

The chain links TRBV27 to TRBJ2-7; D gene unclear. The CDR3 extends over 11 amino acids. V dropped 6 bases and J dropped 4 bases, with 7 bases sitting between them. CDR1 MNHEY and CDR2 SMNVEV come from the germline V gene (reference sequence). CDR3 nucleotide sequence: TGTGCCAGCAGCTCTAAGTACGAGCAGTACTTC. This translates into CASSSKYEQYF.

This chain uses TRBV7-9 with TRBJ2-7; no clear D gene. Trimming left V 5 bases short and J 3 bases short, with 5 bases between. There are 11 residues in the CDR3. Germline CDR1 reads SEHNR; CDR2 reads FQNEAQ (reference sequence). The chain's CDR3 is CASSTYYEQYF. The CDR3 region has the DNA TGTGCCAGCAGCACCTACTACGAGCAGTACTTC.

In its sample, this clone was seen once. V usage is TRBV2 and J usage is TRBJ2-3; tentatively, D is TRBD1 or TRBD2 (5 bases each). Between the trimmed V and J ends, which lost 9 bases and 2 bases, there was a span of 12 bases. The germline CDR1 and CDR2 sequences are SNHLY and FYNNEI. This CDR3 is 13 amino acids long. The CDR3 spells CARGTVNTDTQYF. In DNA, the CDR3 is TGTGCCAGGGGGACCGTCAACACAGATACGCAGTATTTT.

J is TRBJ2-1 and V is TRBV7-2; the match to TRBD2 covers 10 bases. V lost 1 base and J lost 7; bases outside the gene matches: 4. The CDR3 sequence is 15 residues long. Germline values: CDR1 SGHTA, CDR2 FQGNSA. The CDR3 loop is CASSLDQRGGNEQFF. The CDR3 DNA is TGTGCCAGCAGCTTAGACCAGCGGGGGGGGAATGAGCAGTTCTTC.

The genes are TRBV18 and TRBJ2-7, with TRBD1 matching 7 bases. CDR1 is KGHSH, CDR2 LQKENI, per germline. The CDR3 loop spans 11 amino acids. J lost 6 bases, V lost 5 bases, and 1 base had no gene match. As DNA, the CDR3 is TGTGCCAGCTCAGGGACAGCCGAGCAGTACTTC. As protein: CASSGTAEQYF.

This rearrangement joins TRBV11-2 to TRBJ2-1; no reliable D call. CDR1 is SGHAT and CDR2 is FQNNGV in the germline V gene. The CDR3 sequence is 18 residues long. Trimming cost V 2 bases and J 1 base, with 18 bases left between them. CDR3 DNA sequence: TGTGCCAGCAGCTTATCGCTAGGTCAGGTCGGGTCCTACAATGAGCAGTTCTTC. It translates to CASSLSLGQVGSYNEQFF. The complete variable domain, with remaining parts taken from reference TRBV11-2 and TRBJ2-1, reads EAGVAQSPRYKIIEKRQSVAFWCNPISGHATLYWYQQILGQGPKLLIQFQNNGVVDDSQLPKDRFSAERLKGVDSTLKIQPAKLEDSAVYLCASSLSLGQVGSYNEQFFGPGTRLTVL.

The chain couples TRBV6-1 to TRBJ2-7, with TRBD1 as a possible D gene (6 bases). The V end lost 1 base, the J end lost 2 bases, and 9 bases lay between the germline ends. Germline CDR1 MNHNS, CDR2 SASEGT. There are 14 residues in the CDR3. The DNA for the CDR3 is TGTGCCAGCAGTGAAGGGAACAGGGCCTACGAGCAGTACTTC. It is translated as CASSEGNRAYEQYF.

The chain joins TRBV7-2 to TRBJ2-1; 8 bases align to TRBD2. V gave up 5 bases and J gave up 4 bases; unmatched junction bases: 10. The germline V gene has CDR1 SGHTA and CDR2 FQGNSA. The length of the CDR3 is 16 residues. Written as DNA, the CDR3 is TGTGCCAGCAGCCCCCGGGGTAGCGGGACATACAATGAGCAGTTCTTC. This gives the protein CASSPRGSGTYNEQFF.

The CDR3 loop is CAWSLYEPGLADNNEQFF. The CDR3 DNA reads as TGTGCCTGGAGTCTATACGAACCGGGACTAGCGGATAACAATGAGCAGTTCTTC. J is TRBJ2-1 and V is TRBV30; 11 bases agree with TRBD2. The CDR3 contains 18 residues. CDR1 and CDR2 (germline): GTSNPN, SVGIG (reference sequence). With V trimmed by 2 bases and J by 5 bases, 14 bases remained unmatched.

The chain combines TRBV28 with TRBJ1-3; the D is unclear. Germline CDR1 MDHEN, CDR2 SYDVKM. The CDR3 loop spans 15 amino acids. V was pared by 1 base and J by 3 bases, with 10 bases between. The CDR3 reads CASSLYPGRGNTIYF. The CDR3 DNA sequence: TGTGCCAGCAGTTTATACCCCGGACGTGGAAACACCATATATTTT.